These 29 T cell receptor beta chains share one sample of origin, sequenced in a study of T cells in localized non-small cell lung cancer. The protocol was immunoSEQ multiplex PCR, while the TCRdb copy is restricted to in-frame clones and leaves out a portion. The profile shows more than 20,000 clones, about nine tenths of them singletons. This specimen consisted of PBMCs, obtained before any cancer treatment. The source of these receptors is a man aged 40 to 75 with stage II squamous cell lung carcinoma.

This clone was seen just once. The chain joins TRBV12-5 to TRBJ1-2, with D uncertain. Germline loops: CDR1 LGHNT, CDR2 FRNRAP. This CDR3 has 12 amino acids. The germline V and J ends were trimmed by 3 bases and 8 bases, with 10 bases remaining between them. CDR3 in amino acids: CASGFVREGYTF. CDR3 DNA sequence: TGTGCTAGTGGTTTTGTTAGGGAGGGCTACACCTTC.

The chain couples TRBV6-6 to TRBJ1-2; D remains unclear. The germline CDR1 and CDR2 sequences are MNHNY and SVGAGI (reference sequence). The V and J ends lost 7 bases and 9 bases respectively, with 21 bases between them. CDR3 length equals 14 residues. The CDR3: CASTPPGAGRSYTF. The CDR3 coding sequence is TGTGCCAGCACACCACCCGGCGCCGGTAGAAGCTACACCTTC.

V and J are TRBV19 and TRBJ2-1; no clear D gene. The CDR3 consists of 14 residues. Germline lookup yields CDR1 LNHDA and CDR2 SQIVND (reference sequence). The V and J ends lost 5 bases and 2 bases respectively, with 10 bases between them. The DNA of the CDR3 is TGTGCCAGTAGTGTAGGATCCACCTACAATGAGCAGTTCTTC. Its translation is CASSVGSTYNEQFF.

The CDR3 sequence: CASREDTVNTEAFF. CDR3 DNA sequence: TGTGCCAGCAGAGAGGACACAGTGAACACTGAAGCTTTCTTT. This chain joins TRBV2 and TRBJ1-1; weak D call: TRBD1 (5 bases). CDR1 is SNHLY, CDR2 FYNNEI, per germline. The CDR3 totals 14 residues. V lost 6 bases and J 0 bases, leaving 11 bases between the germline ends.

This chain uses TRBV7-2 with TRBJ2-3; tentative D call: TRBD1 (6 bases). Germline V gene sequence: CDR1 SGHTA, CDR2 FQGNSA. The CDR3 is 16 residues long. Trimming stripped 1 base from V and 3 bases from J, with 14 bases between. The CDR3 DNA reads TGTGCCAGCAGCTTAGGCGGACAGAGAAGGACAGATACGCAGTATTTT. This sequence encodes CASSLGGQRRTDTQYF.

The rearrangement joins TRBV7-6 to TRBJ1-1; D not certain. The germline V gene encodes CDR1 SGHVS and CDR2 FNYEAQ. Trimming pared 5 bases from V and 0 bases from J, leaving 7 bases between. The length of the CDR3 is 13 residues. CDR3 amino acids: CASSQNMNTEAFF. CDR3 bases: TGTGCCAGCAGCCAAAATATGAACACTGAAGCTTTCTTT.

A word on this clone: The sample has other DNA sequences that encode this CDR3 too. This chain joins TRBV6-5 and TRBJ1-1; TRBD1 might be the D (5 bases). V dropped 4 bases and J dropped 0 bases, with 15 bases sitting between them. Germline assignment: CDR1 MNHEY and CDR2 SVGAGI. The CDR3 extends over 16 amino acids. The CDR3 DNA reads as TGTGCCAGCAGTTCGGGGACTACTAGAATGAACACTGAAGCTTTCTTT. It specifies CASSSGTTRMNTEAFF.

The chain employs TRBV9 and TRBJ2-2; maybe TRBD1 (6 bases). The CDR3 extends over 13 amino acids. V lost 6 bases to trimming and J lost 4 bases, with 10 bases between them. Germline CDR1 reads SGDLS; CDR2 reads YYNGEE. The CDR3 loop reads CASIPGVTGELFF. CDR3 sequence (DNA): TGTGCCAGCATCCCAGGGGTCACCGGGGAGCTGTTTTTT. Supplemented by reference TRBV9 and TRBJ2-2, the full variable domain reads DSGVTQTPKHLITATGQRVTLRCSPRSGDLSVYWYQQSLDQGLQFLIQYYNGEERAKGNILERFSAQQFPDLHSELNLSSLELGDSALYFCASIPGVTGELFFGEGSRLTVL.

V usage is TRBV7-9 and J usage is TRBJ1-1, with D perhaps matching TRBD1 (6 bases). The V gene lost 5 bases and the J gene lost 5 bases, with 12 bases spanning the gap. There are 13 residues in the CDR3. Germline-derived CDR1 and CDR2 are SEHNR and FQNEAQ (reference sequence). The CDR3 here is CASSNQGGTEAFF. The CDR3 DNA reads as TGTGCCAGCAGCAACCAAGGGGGAACTGAAGCTTTCTTT.

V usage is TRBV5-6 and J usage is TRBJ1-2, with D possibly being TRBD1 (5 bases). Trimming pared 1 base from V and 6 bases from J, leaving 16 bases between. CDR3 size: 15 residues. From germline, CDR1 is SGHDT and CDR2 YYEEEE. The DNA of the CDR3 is TGTGCCAGCAGCTTGCTTATGAACCCGGGGCATGGCTACACCTTC. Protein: CASSLLMNPGHGYTF. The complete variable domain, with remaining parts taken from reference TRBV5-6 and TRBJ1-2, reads DAGVTQSPTHLIKTRGQQVTLRCSPKSGHDTVSWYQQALGQGPQFIFQYYEEEERQRGNFPDRFSGHQFPNYSSELNVNALLLGDSALYLCASSLLMNPGHGYTFGSGTRLTVV.

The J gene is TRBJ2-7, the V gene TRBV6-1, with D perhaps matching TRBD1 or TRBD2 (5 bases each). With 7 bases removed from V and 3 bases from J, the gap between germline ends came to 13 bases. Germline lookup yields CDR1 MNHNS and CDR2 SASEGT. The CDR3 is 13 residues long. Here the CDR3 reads CASISQAGYEQYF. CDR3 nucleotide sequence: TGTGCCAGCATCTCACAGGCGGGCTACGAGCAGTACTTC.

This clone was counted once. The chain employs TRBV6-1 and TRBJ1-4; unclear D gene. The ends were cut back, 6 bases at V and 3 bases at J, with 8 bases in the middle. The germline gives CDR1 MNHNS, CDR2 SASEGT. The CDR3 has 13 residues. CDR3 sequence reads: CASRSDPNEKLFF. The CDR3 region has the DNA TGTGCCAGCAGGTCTGATCCTAATGAAAAACTGTTTTTT.

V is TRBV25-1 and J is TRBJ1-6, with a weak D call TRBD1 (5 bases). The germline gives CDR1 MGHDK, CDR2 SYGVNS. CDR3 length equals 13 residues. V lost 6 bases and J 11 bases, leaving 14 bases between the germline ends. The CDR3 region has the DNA TGTGCCAGCAGAGACAGTGGCTTACCACCCCTCCACTTT. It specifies CASRDSGLPPLHF. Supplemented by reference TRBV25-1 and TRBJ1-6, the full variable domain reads EADIYQTPRYLVIGTGKKITLECSQTMGHDKMYWYQQDPGMELHLIHYSYGVNSTEKGDLSSESTVSRIRTEHFPLTLESARPSHTSQYLCASRDSGLPPLHFGNGTRLTVT.

The CDR3 region is CASRLQGAGETQYF. CDR3 DNA sequence: TGTGCCAGCAGACTGCAGGGGGCCGGGGAGACCCAGTACTTC. The chain couples TRBV5-6 to TRBJ2-5, with 8 bases that match TRBD1. CDR3 size: 14 residues. The V gene end was trimmed by 5 bases and the J gene end by 5 bases; junction bases not matched to a gene: 8. Germline V gene sequence: CDR1 SGHDT, CDR2 YYEEEE. The whole variable domain, filled in from reference TRBV5-6 and TRBJ2-5, reads DAGVTQSPTHLIKTRGQQVTLRCSPKSGHDTVSWYQQALGQGPQFIFQYYEEEERQRGNFPDRFSGHQFPNYSSELNVNALLLGDSALYLCASRLQGAGETQYFGPGTRLLVL.

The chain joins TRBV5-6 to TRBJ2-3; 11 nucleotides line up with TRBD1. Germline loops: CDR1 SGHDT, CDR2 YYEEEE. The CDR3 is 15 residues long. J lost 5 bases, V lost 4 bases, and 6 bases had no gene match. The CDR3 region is CASSLPDRGQDTQYF. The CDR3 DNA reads TGTGCCAGCAGCCTACCGGACAGGGGGCAAGATACGCAGTATTTT.

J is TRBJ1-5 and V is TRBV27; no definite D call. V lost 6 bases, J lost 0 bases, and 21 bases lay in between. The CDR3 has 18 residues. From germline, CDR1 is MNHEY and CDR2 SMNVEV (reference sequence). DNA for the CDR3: TGTGCCAGCAGGCGTAGAACGGATAAAACTTATAGCAATCAGCCCCAGCATTTT. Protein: CASRRRTDKTYSNQPQHF.

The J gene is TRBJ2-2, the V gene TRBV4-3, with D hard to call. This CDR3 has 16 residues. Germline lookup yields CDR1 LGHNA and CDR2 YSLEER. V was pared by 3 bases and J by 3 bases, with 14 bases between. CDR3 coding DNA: TGCGCCAGCAGCCAGCGGTCCCCCCCCTACACCGGGGAGCTGTTTTTT. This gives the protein CASSQRSPPYTGELFF.

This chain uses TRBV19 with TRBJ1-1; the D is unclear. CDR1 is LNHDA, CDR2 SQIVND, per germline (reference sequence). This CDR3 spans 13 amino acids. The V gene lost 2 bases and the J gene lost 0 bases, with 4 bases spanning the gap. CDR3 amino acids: CASSILVNTEAFF. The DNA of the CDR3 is TGTGCCAGTAGTATACTGGTGAACACTGAAGCTTTCTTT.

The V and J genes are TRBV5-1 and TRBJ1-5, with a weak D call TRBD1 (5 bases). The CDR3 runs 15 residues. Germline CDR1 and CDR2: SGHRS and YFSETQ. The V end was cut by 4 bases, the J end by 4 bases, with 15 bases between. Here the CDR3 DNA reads TGCGCCAGCAGCCTAGGGACTGAAGGGAATCAGCCCCAGCATTTT. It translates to CASSLGTEGNQPQHF.

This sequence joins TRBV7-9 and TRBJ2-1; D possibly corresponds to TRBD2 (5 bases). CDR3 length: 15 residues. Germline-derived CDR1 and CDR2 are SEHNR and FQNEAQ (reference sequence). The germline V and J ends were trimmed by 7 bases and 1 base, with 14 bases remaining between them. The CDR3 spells CASTAPPGSYNEQFF. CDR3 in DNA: TGTGCCAGCACCGCGCCGCCGGGGTCCTACAATGAGCAGTTCTTC.

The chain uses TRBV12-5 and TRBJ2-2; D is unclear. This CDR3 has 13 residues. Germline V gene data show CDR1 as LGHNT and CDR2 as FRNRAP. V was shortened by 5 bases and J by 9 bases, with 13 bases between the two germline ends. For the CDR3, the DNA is TGTGCTAGTGGTCTAAACCCGGACCGGGAGCTGTTTTTT. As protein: CASGLNPDRELFF.

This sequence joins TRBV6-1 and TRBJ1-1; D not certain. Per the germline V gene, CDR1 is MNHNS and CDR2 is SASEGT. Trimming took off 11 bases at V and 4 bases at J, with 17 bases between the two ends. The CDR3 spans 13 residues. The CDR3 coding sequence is TGTGCCGCCGCCCAGGATCTGAGCACTGAAGCTTTCTTT. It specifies CAAAQDLSTEAFF.

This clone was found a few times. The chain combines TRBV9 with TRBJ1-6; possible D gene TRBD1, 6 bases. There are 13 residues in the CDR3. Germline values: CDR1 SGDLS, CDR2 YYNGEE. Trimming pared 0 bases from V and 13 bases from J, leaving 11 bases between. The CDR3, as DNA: TGTGCCAGCAGCGTAGCGGGGGCAAGGCCCCTCCACTTT. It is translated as CASSVAGARPLHF.

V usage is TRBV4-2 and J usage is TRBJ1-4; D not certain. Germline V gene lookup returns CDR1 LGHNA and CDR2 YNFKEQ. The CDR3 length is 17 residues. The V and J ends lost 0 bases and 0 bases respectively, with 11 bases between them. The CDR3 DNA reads TGTGCCAGCAGCCAAGACCGACAAAGGTCAACTAATGAAAAACTGTTTTTT. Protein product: CASSQDRQRSTNEKLFF.

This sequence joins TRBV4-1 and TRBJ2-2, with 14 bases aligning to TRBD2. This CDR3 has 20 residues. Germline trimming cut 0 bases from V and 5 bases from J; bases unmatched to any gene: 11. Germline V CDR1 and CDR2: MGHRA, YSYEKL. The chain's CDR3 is CASSQDLGTSGSLGTGELFF. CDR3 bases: TGCGCCAGCAGCCAAGATCTTGGGACTAGCGGGAGTTTGGGGACCGGGGAGCTGTTTTTT.

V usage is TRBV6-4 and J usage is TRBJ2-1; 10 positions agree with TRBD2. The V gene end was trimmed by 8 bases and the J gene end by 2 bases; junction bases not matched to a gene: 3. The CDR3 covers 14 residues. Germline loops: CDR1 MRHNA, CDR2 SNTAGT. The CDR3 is CASEREGPYNEQFF. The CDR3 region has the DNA TGTGCCAGCGAGCGGGAGGGCCCCTACAATGAGCAGTTCTTC.

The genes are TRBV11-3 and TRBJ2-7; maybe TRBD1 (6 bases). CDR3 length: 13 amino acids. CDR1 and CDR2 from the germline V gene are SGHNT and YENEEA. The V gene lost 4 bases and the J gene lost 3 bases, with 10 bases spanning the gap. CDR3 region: CASSSGTSYEQYF. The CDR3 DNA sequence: TGTGCCAGCAGCTCCGGGACAAGCTACGAGCAGTACTTC.

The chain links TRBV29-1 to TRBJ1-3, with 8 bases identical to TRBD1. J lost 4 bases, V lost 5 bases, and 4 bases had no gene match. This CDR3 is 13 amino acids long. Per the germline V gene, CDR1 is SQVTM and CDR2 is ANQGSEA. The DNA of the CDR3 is TGCAGCGTTCGACAGGGGCCAGGAAACACCATATATTTT. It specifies CSVRQGPGNTIYF.

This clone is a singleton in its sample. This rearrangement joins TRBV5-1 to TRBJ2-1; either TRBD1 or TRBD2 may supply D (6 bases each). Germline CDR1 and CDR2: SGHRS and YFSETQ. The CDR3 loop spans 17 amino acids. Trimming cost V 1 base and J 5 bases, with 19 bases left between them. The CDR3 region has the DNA TGCGCCAGCAGCTTGTGGAGGGGGTATACTAGTGACAATGAGCAGTTCTTC. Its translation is CASSLWRGYTSDNEQFF.